These T cell receptor beta chains were read from a single sample in a study of cytomegalovirus exposure and HLA in healthy donors. The protocol was immunoSEQ multiplex PCR, while the TCRdb copy is restricted to in-frame clones and leaves out a portion. The data hold around 140,000 clones, with roughly 79% observed a single time. Sequencing was done on a sample of PBMCs. Receptor source: a young woman in good health and CMV-seronegative. The CDR3 runs from the conserved cysteine through the conserved F or W. The D gene is left open where the match is weak. Size tells how often a clone was seen (once, few, many) or the class of an expanded clone, and some rows leave it out.

TRBD2,TRBV7-9,TRBJ2-3,-,TGTGCCAGCAGCGGACGGGGTAGCGGGAGAGGGTGGAACACAGATACGCAGTATTTT,CASSGRGSGRGWNTDTQYF
-,TRBV4-2,TRBJ1-2,-,TGTGCCAGCAGCCAAGTTTCAACCCTGGAGAGCTATGGCTACACCTTC,CASSQVSTLESYGYTF
TRBD2,TRBV25-1,TRBJ2-3,-,TGTGCCAGCAGTGATCTCGGACTAGCGGGAGTGGCAGATACGCAGTATTTT,CASSDLGLAGVADTQYF
-,TRBV19,TRBJ2-1,-,TGTGCCAGTAGCGGCAGGCGGGCCAACTTAGGGAATGAGCAGTTCTTC,CASSGRRANLGNEQFF
TRBD2,TRBV2,TRBJ2-5,-,TGTGCCAGCAGTGAAGGGGGACTAGCGGATCCAGGGGAACAAGAGACCCAGTACTTC,CASSEGGLADPGEQETQYF
-,TRBV30,TRBJ2-3,-,TGTGCCTGGAGTGTAAGAGGGCCAGGAACGCAGTATTTT,CAWSVRGPGTQYF
-,TRBV11-2,TRBJ1-1,once,TGTGCCAGCAGCTTACTGGGGGGGGGCACTGAAGCTTTCTTT,CASSLLGGGTEAFF
TRBD1,TRBV19,TRBJ2-3,-,TGTGCCAGCGACGGACAGGGAGGAGATACGCAGTATTTT,CASDGQGGDTQYF
-,TRBV30,TRBJ1-5,-,TGTGCCTGGAATCCGACGGGGGGGTTCGGGCTTCCCCAGCATTTT,CAWNPTGGFGLPQHF
TRBD2,TRBV4-2,TRBJ2-5,-,TGTGCCAGCAGCCAAGGGACTAGCGTAATCACCCAGTACTTC,CASSQGTSVITQYF
-,TRBV30,TRBJ1-3,once,TGTGCCTGGTCCCAGGGCTCGACAAGATCAGGAAACACCATATATTTT,CAWSQGSTRSGNTIYF
-,TRBV6-1,TRBJ1-4,-,TGTGCCAGCAGTGTACAGGGTTCAACTAATGAAAAACTGTTTTTT,CASSVQGSTNEKLFF
-,TRBV30,TRBJ1-2,-,TGTGCCTGGAGTGTACAAGCTAACTATGGCTACACCTTC,CAWSVQANYGYTF
TRBD1,TRBV6-5,TRBJ2-3,-,TGTGCCAGCAGGGGACAGGGTAGGACAGATACGCAGTATTTT,CASRGQGRTDTQYF
TRBD2,TRBV4-1,TRBJ2-1,-,TGCGCCAGCAGCCCCGCGGCGGGAGTGTACAATGAGCAGTTCTTC,CASSPAAGVYNEQFF
TRBD1,TRBV5-1,TRBJ1-4,-,TGCGCCAGCAGCTTGGGACAGGGGAAAGAAAAACTGTTTTTT,CASSLGQGKEKLFF
-,TRBV6-4,TRBJ1-3,-,TGTGCCAGCAGGGGCACTGGAAACACCATATATTTT,CASRGTGNTIYF
-,TRBV5-6,TRBJ2-3,-,TGTGCCAGCAGCTTCGCGGCAGATACGCAGTATTTT,CASSFAADTQYF
-,TRBV6-5,TRBJ1-2,few,TGTGCCAGCAGTTACCGGCGAACAGAGAACTATGGCTACACCTTC,CASSYRRTENYGYTF
-,TRBV6-7,TRBJ1-3,-,TGTGCCAGCACCTCTGGCGGGAGGGAAACCCCGCGGAACACCATATATTTT,CASTSGGRETPRNTIYF
-,TRBV6-6,TRBJ2-7,-,TGTGCCAGCAGTTACTCATCGGTCGAGACCTACGAGCAGTACTTC,CASSYSSVETYEQYF
TRBD2,TRBV9,TRBJ2-1,few,TGTGCCAGCAGCGTAGAGCCCGCGGGAGCATACAATGAGCAGTTCTTC,CASSVEPAGAYNEQFF
TRBD2,TRBV30,TRBJ2-7,-,TGTGCCTGGAGCGGGAGGGCCCCGGGGGAGCAGTACTTC,CAWSGRAPGEQYF
-,TRBV2,TRBJ2-7,few,TGTGCCAGCATCAGGGACTACGAGCAGTACTTC,CASIRDYEQYF
TRBD2,TRBV30,TRBJ2-7,-,TGTGCCTGGAGTCATACTAGCGGGAATTACTACGAGCAGTACTTC,CAWSHTSGNYYEQYF
TRBD2,TRBV19,TRBJ2-7,-,TGTGCCAGTAGTATACCCAGACTAGCGGGAGGGCTCATAACCTACGAGCAGTACTTC,CASSIPRLAGGLITYEQYF
-,TRBV6-1,TRBJ1-5,-,TGTGCCAGCAGTGGCACAGGTGGGGATCGGCCCCAGCATTTT,CASSGTGGDRPQHF
-,TRBV5-8,TRBJ2-5,-,TGTGCCAGCAGCCGCGGGGCCGACTGGGAGACCCAGTACTTC,CASSRGADWETQYF
-,TRBV7-2,TRBJ2-7,-,TGTGCCAGCAGCTCCTTTAGCGACTCCTACGAGCAGTACTTC,CASSSFSDSYEQYF
-,TRBV27,TRBJ2-2,-,TGTGCCAGCAGTCAAATCGGGTTCAGCACGACCGGGGAGCTGTTTTTT,CASSQIGFSTTGELFF
-,TRBV18,TRBJ2-6,-,TGTGCCAGCTCATCGTTCTCTGGGGCCAACGTCCTGACTTTC,CASSSFSGANVLTF
-,TRBV4-1,TRBJ1-1,-,TGCGCCAGCAGCCAAGAGACCACAGTATTGAACACTGAAGCTTTCTTT,CASSQETTVLNTEAFF
-,TRBV25-1,TRBJ2-1,-,TGTGCCAGCAGTGATCGGGGGTCCTACAATGAGCAGTTCTTC,CASSDRGSYNEQFF
TRBD2,TRBV29-1,TRBJ2-1,-,TGCAGCGGAGCGGGAGCATCTGAGCAGTTCTTC,CSGAGASEQFF
TRBD1,TRBV10-3,TRBJ1-5,-,TGTGCCACCTGGGACAGGCCGGGGATAAGCAATCAGCCCCAGCATTTT,CATWDRPGISNQPQHF
-,TRBV27,TRBJ2-1,-,TGTGCCAGCAAGGAGCTCCCAGGGGACAATGAGCAGTTCTTC,CASKELPGDNEQFF
-,TRBV15,TRBJ2-1,-,TGTGCCACCAGCAGAGATCATCTGCGAGACTACAATGAGCAGTTCTTC,CATSRDHLRDYNEQFF
-,TRBV5-6,TRBJ2-7,once,TGTGCCAGCAGCCTGGGCTCGGGACTCAGGTTCTACGAGCAGTACTTC,CASSLGSGLRFYEQYF
-,TRBV30,TRBJ2-2,-,TGTGCCTGGAACAGGGAAACCGGGGAGCTGTTTTTT,CAWNRETGELFF
-,TRBV6-5,TRBJ2-7,-,TGTGCCAGCAGTTGGGGGGGCCAAACCGACTACGAGCAGTACTTC,CASSWGGQTDYEQYF
TRBD1,TRBV5-5,TRBJ2-7,-,TGTGCCAGCAGCAGAGACAGGGAGAGGATGTACGAGCAGTACTTC,CASSRDRERMYEQYF
TRBD1,TRBV5-4,TRBJ1-1,once,TGTGCCAGCAGCTTGGGCAGGGGGGTCGAAGCTTTCTTT,CASSLGRGVEAFF
-,TRBV2,TRBJ1-2,few,TGTGCCAGCAGTGTTTCATTTGGCTACACCTTC,CASSVSFGYTF
-,TRBV30,TRBJ2-7,-,TGTGCCTGGAGTCCCCCCTCGGTGGGAGCGGACGAGCAGTACTTC,CAWSPPSVGADEQYF
TRBD2,TRBV5-6,TRBJ2-5,few,TGTGCCAGCAGCTTGGTCGGGGGGACCGAGACCCAGTACTTC,CASSLVGGTETQYF
TRBD2,TRBV6-5,TRBJ2-1,-,TGTGCCAGCAGTTCCGCTAGCGGGGAACTCTACAATGAGCAGTTCTTC,CASSSASGELYNEQFF
-,TRBV7-9,TRBJ1-1,-,TGTGCCAGCAGCTTAGGAGGCATCCTGAACACTGAAGCTTTCTTT,CASSLGGILNTEAFF
-,TRBV1,TRBJ1-5,-,TGCACCAGCAGCCAAGATTTCCAGAGGGAAAGCAATCAGCCCCAGCATTTT,CTSSQDFQRESNQPQHF
TRBD1,TRBV7-2,TRBJ1-4,few,TGTGCCAGCAGCTTACAGGGGGCAGAGGCTGAAAAACTGTTTTTT,CASSLQGAEAEKLFF
-,TRBV4-2,TRBJ2-7,-,TGTGCCAGCAGCCAAGACCCAGAGCGGGCCCACGAGCAGTACTTC,CASSQDPERAHEQYF